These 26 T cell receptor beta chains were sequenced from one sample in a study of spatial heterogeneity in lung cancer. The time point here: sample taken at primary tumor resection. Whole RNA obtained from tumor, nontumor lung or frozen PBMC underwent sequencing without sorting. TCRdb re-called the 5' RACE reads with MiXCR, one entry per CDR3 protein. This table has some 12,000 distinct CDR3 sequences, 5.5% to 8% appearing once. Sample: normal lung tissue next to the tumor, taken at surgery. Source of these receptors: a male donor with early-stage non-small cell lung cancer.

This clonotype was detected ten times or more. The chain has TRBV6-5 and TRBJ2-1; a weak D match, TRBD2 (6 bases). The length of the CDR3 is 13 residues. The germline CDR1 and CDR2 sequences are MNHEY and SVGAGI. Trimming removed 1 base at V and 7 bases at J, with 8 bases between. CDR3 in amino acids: CASSYYGSNEQFF. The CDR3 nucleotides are TGTGCCAGCAGTTACTACGGGAGTAATGAGCAGTTCTTC.

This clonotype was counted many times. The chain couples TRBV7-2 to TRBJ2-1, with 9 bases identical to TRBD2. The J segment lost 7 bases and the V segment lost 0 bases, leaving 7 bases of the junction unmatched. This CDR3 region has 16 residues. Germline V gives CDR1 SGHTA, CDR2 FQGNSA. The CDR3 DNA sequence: TGTGCCAGCAGCTTAGCCTTAGCGGGAGCTAGGAATGAGCAGTTCTTC. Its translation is CASSLALAGARNEQFF.

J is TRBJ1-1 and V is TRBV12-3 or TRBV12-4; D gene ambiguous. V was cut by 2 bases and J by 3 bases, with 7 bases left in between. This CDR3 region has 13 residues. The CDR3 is CASSLRFDTEAFF. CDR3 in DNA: TGTGCCAGCAGTTTAAGATTCGACACTGAAGCTTTCTTT.

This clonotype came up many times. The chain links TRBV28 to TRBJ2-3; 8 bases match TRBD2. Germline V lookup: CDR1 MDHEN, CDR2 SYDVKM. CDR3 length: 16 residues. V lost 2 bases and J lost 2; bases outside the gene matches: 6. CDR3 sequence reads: CASSLLRLATTDTQYF. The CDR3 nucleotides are TGTGCCAGCAGTTTACTGCGACTAGCGACCACAGATACGCAGTATTTT.

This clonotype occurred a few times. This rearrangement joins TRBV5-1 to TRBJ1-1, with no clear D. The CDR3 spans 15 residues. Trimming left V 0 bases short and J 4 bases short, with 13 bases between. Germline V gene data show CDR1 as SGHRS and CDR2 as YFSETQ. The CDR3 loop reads CASSLEVPGVTEAFF. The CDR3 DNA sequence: TGCGCCAGCAGCTTGGAGGTCCCAGGAGTCACTGAAGCTTTCTTT.

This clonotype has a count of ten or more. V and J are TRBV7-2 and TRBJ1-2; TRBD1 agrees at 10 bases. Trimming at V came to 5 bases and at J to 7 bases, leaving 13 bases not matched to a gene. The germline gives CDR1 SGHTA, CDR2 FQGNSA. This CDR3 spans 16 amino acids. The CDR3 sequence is CASSRDRGLLGSGYTF. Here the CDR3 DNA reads TGTGCCAGCAGCCGGGACAGGGGCCTCCTTGGTAGTGGCTACACCTTC.

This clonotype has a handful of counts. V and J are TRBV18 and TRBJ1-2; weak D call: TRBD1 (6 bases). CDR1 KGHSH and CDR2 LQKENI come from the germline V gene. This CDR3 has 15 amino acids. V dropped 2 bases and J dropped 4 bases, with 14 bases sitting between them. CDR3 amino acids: CASSPAGGRGYGYTF. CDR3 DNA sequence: TGTGCCAGCTCACCAGCCGGGGGGCGCGGCTATGGCTACACCTTC.

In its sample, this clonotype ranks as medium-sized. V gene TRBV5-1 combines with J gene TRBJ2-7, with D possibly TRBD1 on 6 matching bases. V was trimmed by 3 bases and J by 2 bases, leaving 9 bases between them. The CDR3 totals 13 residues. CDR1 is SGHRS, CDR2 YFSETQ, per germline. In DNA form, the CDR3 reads TGCGCCAGCAGCTGGGACAAGGCCTACGAGCAGTACTTC. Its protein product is CASSWDKAYEQYF.

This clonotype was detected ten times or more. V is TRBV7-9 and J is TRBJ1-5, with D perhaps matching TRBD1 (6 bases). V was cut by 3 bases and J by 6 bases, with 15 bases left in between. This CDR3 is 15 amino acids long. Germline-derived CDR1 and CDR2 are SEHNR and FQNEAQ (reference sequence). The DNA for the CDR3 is TGTGCCAGCAGCTTGTCGGGGGGGCAGGGTCAGCCCCAGCATTTT. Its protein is CASSLSGGQGQPQHF.

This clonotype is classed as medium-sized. The CDR3 sequence: CASTLFKGRGTYNEQFF. CDR3 sequence (DNA): TGTGCCAGCACCCTCTTTAAGGGCCGAGGGACGTACAATGAGCAGTTCTTC. The gene calls are TRBV6-6 and TRBJ2-1; D is possibly TRBD1 or TRBD2 (5 bases each). Deletions cut 7 bases from V and 4 bases from J, with 23 bases between. CDR1 MNHNY and CDR2 SVGAGI come from the germline V gene (reference sequence). CDR3 length equals 17 residues.

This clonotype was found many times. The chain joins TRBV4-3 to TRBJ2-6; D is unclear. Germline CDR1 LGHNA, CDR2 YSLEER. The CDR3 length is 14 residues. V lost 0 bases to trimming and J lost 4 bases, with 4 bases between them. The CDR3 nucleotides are TGCGCCAGCAGCCAAGAACTGGGGGCCAACGTCCTGACTTTC. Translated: CASSQELGANVLTF.

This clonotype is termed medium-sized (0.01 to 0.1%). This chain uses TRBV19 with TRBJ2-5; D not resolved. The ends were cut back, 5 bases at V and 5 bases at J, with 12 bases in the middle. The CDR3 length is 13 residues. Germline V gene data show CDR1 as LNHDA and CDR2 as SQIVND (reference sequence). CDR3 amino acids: CASSLGNLETQYF. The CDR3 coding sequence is TGTGCCAGTAGTCTAGGTAATCTGGAGACCCAGTACTTC.

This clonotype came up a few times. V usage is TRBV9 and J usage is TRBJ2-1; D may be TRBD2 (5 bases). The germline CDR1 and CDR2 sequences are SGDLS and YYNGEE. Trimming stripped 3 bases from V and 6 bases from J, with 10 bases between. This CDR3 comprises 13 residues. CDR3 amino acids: CASSERGINEQFF. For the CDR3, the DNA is TGTGCCAGCAGCGAAAGAGGGATCAATGAGCAGTTCTTC. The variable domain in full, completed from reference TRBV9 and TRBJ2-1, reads DSGVTQTPKHLITATGQRVTLRCSPRSGDLSVYWYQQSLDQGLQFLIQYYNGEERAKGNILERFSAQQFPDLHSELNLSSLELGDSALYFCASSERGINEQFFGPGTRLTVL.

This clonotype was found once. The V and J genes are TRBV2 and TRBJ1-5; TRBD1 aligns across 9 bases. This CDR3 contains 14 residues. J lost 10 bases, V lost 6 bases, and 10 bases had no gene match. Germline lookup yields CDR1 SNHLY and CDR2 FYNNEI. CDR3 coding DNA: TGTGCCAGCAGACTCGGGACAGGGAATGATCCCCAGCATTTT. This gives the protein CASRLGTGNDPQHF.

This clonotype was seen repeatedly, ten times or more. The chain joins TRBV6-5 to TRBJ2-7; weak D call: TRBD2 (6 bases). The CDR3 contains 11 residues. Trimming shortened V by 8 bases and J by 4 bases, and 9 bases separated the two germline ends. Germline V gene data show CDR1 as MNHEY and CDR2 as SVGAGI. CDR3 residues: CASLRGYEQYF. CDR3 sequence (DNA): TGTGCCAGCCTACGGGGGTACGAGCAGTACTTC.

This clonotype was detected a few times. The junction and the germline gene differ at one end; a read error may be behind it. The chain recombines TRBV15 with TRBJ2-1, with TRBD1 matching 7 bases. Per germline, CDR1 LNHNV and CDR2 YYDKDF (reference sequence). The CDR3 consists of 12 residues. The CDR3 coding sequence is TGTGCCACCAGCAGAGACCGACAGGGTTGGCGCTTC. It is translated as CATSRDRQGWRF.

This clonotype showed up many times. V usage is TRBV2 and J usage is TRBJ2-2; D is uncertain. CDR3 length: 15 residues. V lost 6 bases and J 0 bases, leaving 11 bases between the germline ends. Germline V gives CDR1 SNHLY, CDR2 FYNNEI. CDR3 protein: CASSPRTANTGELFF. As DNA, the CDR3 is TGTGCCAGCAGCCCCCGGACGGCGAACACCGGGGAGCTGTTTTTT.

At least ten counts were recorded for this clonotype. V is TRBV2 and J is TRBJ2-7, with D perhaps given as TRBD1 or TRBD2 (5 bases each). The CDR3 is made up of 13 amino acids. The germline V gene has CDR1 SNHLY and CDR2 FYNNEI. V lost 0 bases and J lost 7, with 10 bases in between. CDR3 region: CASSEARDEEQYF. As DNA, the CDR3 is TGTGCCAGCAGTGAAGCCCGGGACGAAGAGCAGTACTTC.

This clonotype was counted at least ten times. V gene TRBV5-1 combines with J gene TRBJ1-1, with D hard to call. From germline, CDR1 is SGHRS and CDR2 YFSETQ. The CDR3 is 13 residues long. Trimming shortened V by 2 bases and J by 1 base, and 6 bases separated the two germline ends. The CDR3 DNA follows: TGCGCCAGCAGCTTTACAGCGAACACTGAAGCTTTCTTT. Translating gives CASSFTANTEAFF.

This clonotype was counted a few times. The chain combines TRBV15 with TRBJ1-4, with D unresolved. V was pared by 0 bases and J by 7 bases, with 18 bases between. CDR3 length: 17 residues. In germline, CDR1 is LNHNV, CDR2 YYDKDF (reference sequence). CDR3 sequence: CATSRDGGSGWTEKLFF. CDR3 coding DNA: TGTGCCACCAGCAGAGATGGAGGCTCAGGATGGACTGAAAAACTGTTTTTT.

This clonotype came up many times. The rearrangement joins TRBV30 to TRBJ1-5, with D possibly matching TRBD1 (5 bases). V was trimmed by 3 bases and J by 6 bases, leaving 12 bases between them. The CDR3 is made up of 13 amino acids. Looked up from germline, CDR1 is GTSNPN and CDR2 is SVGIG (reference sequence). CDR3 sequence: CAWSPGLGQPQHF. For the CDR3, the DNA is TGTGCCTGGAGCCCGGGACTTGGTCAGCCCCAGCATTTT. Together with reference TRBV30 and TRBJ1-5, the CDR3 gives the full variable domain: SQTIHQWPATLVQPVGSPLSLECTVEGTSNPNLYWYRQAAGRGLQLLFYSVGIGQISSEVPQNLSASRPQDRQFILSSKKLLLSDSGFYLCAWSPGLGQPQHFGDGTRLSIL.

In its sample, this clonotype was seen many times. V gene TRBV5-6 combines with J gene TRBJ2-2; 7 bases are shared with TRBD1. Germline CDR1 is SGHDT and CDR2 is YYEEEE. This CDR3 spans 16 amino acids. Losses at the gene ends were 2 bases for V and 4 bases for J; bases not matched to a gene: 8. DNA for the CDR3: TGTGCCAGCAGCTTACGTGTGACAGGGCGCACCGGGGAGCTGTTTTTT. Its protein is CASSLRVTGRTGELFF.

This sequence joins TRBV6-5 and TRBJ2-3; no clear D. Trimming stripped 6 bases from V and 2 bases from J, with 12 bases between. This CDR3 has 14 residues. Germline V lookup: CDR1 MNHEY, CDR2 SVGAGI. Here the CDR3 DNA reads TGTGCCAGCAGACCCACGTATTTCACAGATACGCAGTATTTT. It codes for CASRPTYFTDTQYF.

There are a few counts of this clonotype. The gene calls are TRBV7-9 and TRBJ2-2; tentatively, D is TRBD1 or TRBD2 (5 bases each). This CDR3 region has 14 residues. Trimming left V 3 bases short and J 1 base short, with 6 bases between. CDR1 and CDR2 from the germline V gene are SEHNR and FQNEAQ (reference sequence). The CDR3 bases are TGTGCCAGCAGCTTTGGGGGGAACACCGGGGAGCTGTTTTTT. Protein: CASSFGGNTGELFF.

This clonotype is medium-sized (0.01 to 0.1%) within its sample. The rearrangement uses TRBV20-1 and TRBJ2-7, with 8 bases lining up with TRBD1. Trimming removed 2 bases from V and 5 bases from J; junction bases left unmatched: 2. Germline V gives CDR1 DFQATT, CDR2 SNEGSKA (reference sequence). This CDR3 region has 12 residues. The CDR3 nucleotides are TGCAGTGCTAGATCGGACAGGGACGAGCAGTACTTC. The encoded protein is CSARSDRDEQYF.

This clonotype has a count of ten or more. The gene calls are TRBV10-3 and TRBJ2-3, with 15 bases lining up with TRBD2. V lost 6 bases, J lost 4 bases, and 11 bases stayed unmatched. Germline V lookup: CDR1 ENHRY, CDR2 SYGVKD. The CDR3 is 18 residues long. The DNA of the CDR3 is TGTGCCATCAGCGCTGGACTAGCGGGAGGGCTTACCGCAGATACGCAGTATTTT. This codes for CAISAGLAGGLTADTQYF.